The 8 T cell receptor beta chains given below trace back to one sample, sequenced in a study of blood T cell repertoires in COVID-19. Method: immunoSEQ multiplex PCR; TCRdb's copy keeps in-frame clones and lacks some. This sample carries 200,000 to 250,000 clones, approximately 82% of them seen once, and the ten largest clones take about 15%. Sequencing was carried out using PBMCs or T cells enriched from blood (not recorded which). All receptors come from a man aged 40-49 years who had recovered from COVID-19.

In this sample, this clone turned up once. The chain is built from TRBV11-2 and TRBJ2-3, with D unclear. This CDR3 comprises 16 residues. V was shortened by 1 base and J by 0 bases, with 11 bases between the two germline ends. Germline V gene sequence: CDR1 SGHAT, CDR2 FQNNGV. CDR3 residues: CASSLGTASSTDTQYF. Written as DNA, the CDR3 is TGTGCCAGCAGCTTAGGCACAGCTTCTAGCACAGATACGCAGTATTTT.

The chain has TRBV7-2 and TRBJ1-4; 9 bases align to TRBD1. CDR1 SGHTA and CDR2 FQGNSA come from the germline V gene. The CDR3 has 16 amino acids. V shed 5 bases and J 0 bases; nucleotides not matched to a gene: 4. CDR3 DNA: TGTGCCAGCAGCGGACAGGGGCCGGCAACTAATGAAAAACTGTTTTTT. As protein: CASSGQGPATNEKLFF.

This clone has only one observation. The chain has TRBV2 and TRBJ1-5; no definite D call. Trimming left V 2 bases short and J 5 bases short, with 13 bases between. CDR1 is SNHLY and CDR2 is FYNNEI in the germline V gene. CDR3 length: 15 residues. The CDR3 loop is CASSEFQTGYQPQHF. The CDR3 DNA follows: TGTGCCAGCAGTGAATTTCAGACGGGATATCAGCCCCAGCATTTT.

V and J are TRBV6-5 and TRBJ2-7; a possible D gene is TRBD1 (5 bases). This CDR3 is built from 14 residues. Trimming took off 6 bases at V and 4 bases at J, with 16 bases between the two ends. Germline V gene sequence: CDR1 MNHEY, CDR2 SVGAGI. CDR3 DNA sequence: TGTGCCAGCAGAAAGGGGCTAGATCCTTACGAGCAGTACTTC. This sequence encodes CASRKGLDPYEQYF.

This clone appeared a single time. The genes are TRBV28 and TRBJ1-3; TRBD1 might be the D (6 bases). CDR3 length: 12 residues. Deletions cut 10 bases from V and 9 bases from J, with 16 bases between. The germline CDR1 and CDR2 sequences are MDHEN and SYDVKM. The CDR3 DNA is TGTGCCACCCCGACAGGTGATGCCACCATATATTTT. Residues: CATPTGDATIYF.

This sequence joins TRBV5-1 and TRBJ2-2; 8 nucleotides line up with TRBD1. The germline CDR1 and CDR2 sequences are SGHRS and YFSETQ. The ends lost 4 bases at V and 1 base at J; junction bases unmatched: 3. The CDR3 contains 15 residues. CDR3 nucleotides: TGCGCCAGCAGCCCTGACAGGGGGAACACCGGGGAGCTGTTTTTT. It is translated as CASSPDRGNTGELFF.

The V call is TRBV30, the J call TRBJ2-5; D is possibly TRBD2 (5 bases). Germline V gene lookup returns CDR1 GTSNPN and CDR2 SVGIG (reference sequence). V was shortened by 3 bases and J by 4 bases, with 12 bases between the two germline ends. The CDR3 sequence is 13 residues long. The CDR3 is CAWSGINIETQYF. The DNA for the CDR3 is TGTGCCTGGAGCGGGATTAATATAGAGACCCAGTACTTC. Filled out from reference TRBV30 and TRBJ2-5, the complete variable domain reads SQTIHQWPATLVQPVGSPLSLECTVEGTSNPNLYWYRQAAGRGLQLLFYSVGIGQISSEVPQNLSASRPQDRQFILSSKKLLLSDSGFYLCAWSGINIETQYFGPGTRLLVL.

In DNA form, the CDR3 reads TGCGCCAGCAGTGGGGGGCTAGCGGGAGGGCGTGATGAGCAGTTCTTC. Its protein is CASSGGLAGGRDEQFF. The chain recombines TRBV10-1 with TRBJ2-1; 12 bases fit TRBD2. CDR1 and CDR2 (germline): WNHNN, SYGVQD (reference sequence). V was pared by 4 bases and J by 8 bases, with 9 bases of the junction left unmatched. The CDR3 is 16 amino acids.